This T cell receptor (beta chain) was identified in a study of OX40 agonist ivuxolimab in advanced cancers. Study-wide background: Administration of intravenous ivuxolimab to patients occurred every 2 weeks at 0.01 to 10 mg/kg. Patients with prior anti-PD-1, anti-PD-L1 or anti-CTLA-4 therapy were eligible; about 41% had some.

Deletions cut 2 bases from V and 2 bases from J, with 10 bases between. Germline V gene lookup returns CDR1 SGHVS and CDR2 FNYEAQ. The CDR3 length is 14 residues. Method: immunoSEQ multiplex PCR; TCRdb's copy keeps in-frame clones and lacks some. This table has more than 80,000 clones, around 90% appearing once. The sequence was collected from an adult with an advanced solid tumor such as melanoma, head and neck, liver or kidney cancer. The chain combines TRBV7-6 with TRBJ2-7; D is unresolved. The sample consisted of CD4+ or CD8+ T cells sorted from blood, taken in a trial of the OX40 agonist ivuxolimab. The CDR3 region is CASSLSTHTYEQYF. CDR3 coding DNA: TGTGCCAGCAGCTTAAGTACTCATACCTACGAGCAGTACTTC.